This T cell receptor beta chain stems from a study of siplizumab effects on memory and regulatory T cells. Germline values: CDR1 MNHNS, CDR2 SASEGT. Between the trimmed V and J ends, which lost 0 bases and 4 bases, there was a span of 12 bases. This CDR3 has 15 amino acids. Measured with immunoSEQ multiplex PCR; TCRdb has only the in-frame clones, and not every one. This table has approximately 52,000 clones, about 97% appearing once. Sequenced: naive CD4+ T cells sorted from blood. This clonotype was obtained from a human donor in good health. The chain couples TRBV6-1 to TRBJ1-1; TRBD1 is a possible D gene (5 bases). This CDR3 reads CASSEALGLSTEAFF. CDR3 sequence (DNA): TGTGCCAGCAGTGAAGCGCTGGGGCTTAGCACTGAAGCTTTCTTT.